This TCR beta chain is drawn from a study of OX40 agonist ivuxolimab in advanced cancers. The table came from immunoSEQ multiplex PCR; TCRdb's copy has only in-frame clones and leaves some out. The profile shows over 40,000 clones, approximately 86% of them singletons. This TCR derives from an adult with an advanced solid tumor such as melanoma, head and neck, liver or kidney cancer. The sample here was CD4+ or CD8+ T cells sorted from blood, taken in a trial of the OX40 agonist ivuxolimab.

The CDR3 protein is CAVDRGQGWQPQHF. Written as DNA, the CDR3 is TGTGCCGTGGACAGGGGGCAGGGTTGGCAGCCCCAGCATTTT. The chain is built from TRBV19 and TRBJ1-5; 11 bases agree with TRBD1. Trimming cost V 11 bases and J 7 bases; bases outside gene matches: 10. This CDR3 region has 14 residues. Per the germline V gene, CDR1 is LNHDA and CDR2 is SQIVND (reference sequence).